This entry describes one T cell receptor (beta chain). The antigen is not known. The table came from immunoSEQ multiplex PCR; TCRdb's copy has only in-frame clones and leaves some out. There are approximately 160,000 clones in the sample; 88% occur only once, and 3% to 4% lies in the top ten. This record comes from a study of T cell responses to AZD1222 COVID-19 vaccine. Germline V lookup: CDR1 LGHNA, CDR2 YSLEER. This CDR3 has 13 residues. Trimming took 1 base from V and 5 from J, leaving 8 bases between them. Study findings and constraints: After the peak T cell response, and only then, were repertoires sampled.

The material sequenced was peripheral blood, taken on day 0 of MenACWY control vaccination. The TCR was taken from an adult in good health. The chain is built from TRBV4-3 and TRBJ2-5; D remains unclear. The chain's CDR3 is CASSQAMFETQYF. The CDR3 nucleotides are TGCGCCAGCAGCCAAGCCATGTTCGAGACCCAGTACTTC.